The rows below give T cell receptor beta chains drawn from one sample of a study of T cell changes during pregnancy in multiple sclerosis. Measured with immunoSEQ multiplex PCR; TCRdb has only the in-frame clones, and not every one. The sample carries 100,000 or so clones, about nine tenths recorded once. The sample consisted of peripheral blood, taken after pregnancy. Receptors originate from a female donor with multiple sclerosis, enrolled in a pregnancy study. The CDR3 runs from the conserved cysteine through the conserved F or W. Each record gives: J gene, D gene, V gene, CDR3 protein, CDR3 DNA. D genes are given only for firm matches.

TRBJ1-1 | - | TRBV27 | CASSFGHSNTEAFF | TGTGCCAGCAGTTTCGGACATTCGAACACTGAAGCTTTCTTT
TRBJ2-1 | TRBD2 | TRBV5-6 | CASSDYPGLRRHEQFF | TGTGCCAGCAGCGACTATCCGGGACTAAGAAGGCATGAGCAGTTCTTC
TRBJ1-5 | - | TRBV2 | CASTYSGQPQHF | TGTGCCAGCACCTACAGTGGTCAGCCCCAGCATTTT
TRBJ2-5 | - | TRBV7-9 | CAILTASKLETQYF | TGTGCCATTCTGACAGCGTCCAAACTCGAGACCCAGTACTTC
TRBJ2-7 | TRBD2 | TRBV30 | CAWSVRTSGRSSYEQYF | TGTGCCTGGAGTGTACGGACTAGCGGGAGAAGCTCCTACGAGCAGTACTTC
TRBJ2-7 | TRBD1 | TRBV5-4 | CASSQGQGGEQYF | TGTGCCAGCAGCCAGGGACAGGGGGGCGAGCAGTACTTC
TRBJ2-7 | TRBD2 | TRBV9 | CASSGTSGDYEQYF | TGTGCCAGCAGCGGGACTAGCGGGGATTACGAGCAGTACTTC
TRBJ2-6 | - | TRBV27 | CASSLTATGKALSGANVLTF | TGTGCCAGCAGTTTAACCGCTACAGGGAAGGCTCTCTCTGGGGCCAACGTCCTGACTTTC
TRBJ2-2 | TRBD1 | TRBV5-4 | CASSGDRVNTGELFF | TGTGCCAGCAGCGGGGACAGGGTTAACACCGGGGAGCTGTTTTTT
TRBJ2-3 | TRBD2 | TRBV4-2 | CASSQDLSGRAGTQYF | TGTGCCAGCAGCCAAGATTTGAGCGGGAGGGCCGGCACGCAGTATTTT
TRBJ1-1 | - | TRBV6-6 | CASSYPTLPGDEAFF | TGTGCCAGCAGTTACCCGACCCTTCCGGGGGATGAAGCTTTCTTT
TRBJ1-2 | - | TRBV28 | CASSYPGSNYGYTF | TGTGCCAGCAGTTACCCAGGGTCGAACTATGGCTACACCTTC